This T cell receptor beta chain is drawn from a study of shared clonotypes between healthy human individuals. In germline, CDR1 is MNHEY, CDR2 SVGAGI. CDR3 size: 14 residues. The germline V and J ends were trimmed by 5 bases and 0 bases, with 10 bases remaining between them. Clones were sequenced by immunoSEQ multiplex PCR, and TCRdb holds only the in-frame ones, with some missing. The sample lists a few hundred thousand clones; around 97% were seen once. Specimen: naive CD4+ T cells sorted from blood. This sample's subset: CD45RA+ positively selected. V gene TRBV6-5 combines with J gene TRBJ1-2; D gene uncertain. The sequence came from a woman between 25 and 40 years old in good health. In DNA form, the CDR3 reads TGTGCCAGCAGTATGGGCAATACTAACTATGGCTACACCTTC. Translating gives CASSMGNTNYGYTF.